This TCR beta chain originates from a study of blood T cell repertoires in COVID-19 (TCRdb year 2020). Broadly, across the study: The collaborator samples originated in the United States, Italy and Spain and spanned the acute and convalescent phases of COVID-19. The prospective study material was composed of cDNA or gDNA derived from T cells, B-cell-depleted T cells, or PBMCs. The dataset comprised deeply sampled blood TCRbeta repertoires from subjects exposed to, actively infected with, or recovered from COVID-19. A freely available public database, intended as a resource for researchers studying the immune response to SARS-CoV-2, is where the repertoires were released. The samples were drawn from the first 160 participants of the ongoing ImmuneRACE study and from 1,254 subjects provided by 6 global collaborators. A de-identified subject ID, COVID-19 status, age in years and sex were almost always included in the sample metadata. HLA class I and class II types, where available, came from metadata supplied by the sample provider rather than from assay-based typing. Broader findings and caveats from the paper: The quantity of clinical and demographic metadata differed by source and by participant and was supplied without curation.

On this clone: Its target antigen remains unknown. Base qualities are not recorded, but no much larger clone differs from it by a single base.

Ends trimmed: V by 6 bases, J by 5 bases; bases unmatched to a gene: 9. The germline V gene (reference sequence) yields GTSNPN for CDR1 and SVGIG for CDR2. The CDR3 runs 14 amino acids, cysteine and phenylalanine included. Solely the CDR3 DNA is kept, with 42 bases framed from the first base. TCRbeta CDR3 regions were amplified from genomic DNA using the immunoSEQ Assay, a bias-controlled multiplex PCR. Per the original workflow: The number of nucleated cells in each sample was estimated from the amplification of reference gene primers within the assay. To quantify the absolute abundance of each unique TCRbeta CDR3 rearrangement, sequence reads were collapsed and filtered. For each sample, productive Simpson clonality was calculated as the square root of Simpson's diversity index over productive rearrangements. The clones in this table, taken by TCRdb from immuneACCESS, are in-frame only. Not every clone is retained; where verified, under half of the shortfall comes from an unresolved V gene, and the cause of the rest is unknown. V, J and clone size are those of that table, while D and trimming were read from the DNA. The sample table contains about 120,000 clones; only one count was recorded for 87% of them. Of the sample, about 2% falls within the top ten clones.

The collaborating institutions used their own protocols to collect whole blood in K2EDTA tubes. For TCRbeta analysis, collaborators shipped samples in one of three forms: frozen whole blood, isolated PBMCs, or DNA extracted from either of those sample types. Source material: peripheral blood. The V and J segments used are TRBV30 and TRBJ2-1; TRBD2 lines up with 8 middle nucleotides. This clonotype was sampled from a woman aged 45-65 years with acute or convalescent COVID-19. The CDR3 sequence is CACRGGTADNEQFF. The nucleotide sequence reads TGTGCCTGTCGGGGGGGGACGGCCGACAATGAGCAGTTCTTC.